The 8 T cell receptor beta chains below come from one sample, sequenced in a study of blood T cell repertoires in COVID-19. Assay: immunoSEQ multiplex PCR; the TCRdb copy retains only in-frame clones and omits some. Of over 450,000 clones in the sample, 70% to 90% were seen once. Sequencing was done on a sample of peripheral blood. These receptors originate from a woman aged 45-65 years with COVID-19, enrolled during active disease.

This clone was observed a handful of times. Other DNA sequences from this sample encode an identical CDR3 as well. The chain has TRBV2 and TRBJ1-1; D perhaps matches TRBD1 (5 bases). V lost 8 bases to trimming and J lost 1 base, with 5 bases between them. Germline loops: CDR1 SNHLY, CDR2 FYNNEI. The CDR3 covers 11 residues. This chain's CDR3 is CASQGNTEAFF. The DNA of the CDR3 is TGTGCCAGCCAGGGGAACACTGAAGCTTTCTTT.

This chain joins TRBV20-1 and TRBJ1-2; possible D gene TRBD1, 5 bases. Germline V CDR1 and CDR2: DFQATT, SNEGSKA (reference sequence). This CDR3 has 11 amino acids. Trimming left V 5 bases short and J 4 bases short, with 8 bases between. The CDR3 region has the DNA TGCAGTGCTGGCAGGGCCTATGGCTACACCTTC. It yields the protein CSAGRAYGYTF.

The chain recombines TRBV12-3 or TRBV12-4 with TRBJ1-4; 8 nucleotides agree with TRBD1. The CDR3 has 12 residues. J gave up 7 bases and V 10 bases, and 5 bases lay outside the gene matches. CDR3: CATKDRGEKLFF. As DNA, the CDR3 is TGTGCCACTAAAGACAGGGGTGAAAAACTGTTTTTT.

The chain carries TRBV9 and TRBJ2-2; TRBD1 is a possible D gene (5 bases). Germline CDR1 reads SGDLS; CDR2 reads YYNGEE. CDR3 length equals 16 residues. Deletions cut 4 bases from V and 1 base from J, with 14 bases between. CDR3: CASSPRWTQNTGELFF. The CDR3 nucleotides read TGTGCCAGCAGCCCCCGATGGACACAGAACACCGGGGAGCTGTTTTTT.

CDR3 sequence reads: CASSSDRPNQPQHF. Written as DNA, the CDR3 is TGTGCCAGCAGTTCCGACAGGCCCAATCAGCCCCAGCATTTT. The V call is TRBV6-5, the J call TRBJ1-5; D possibly corresponds to TRBD1 (6 bases). The CDR3 runs 14 residues. V lost 4 bases and J lost 3, with 10 bases in between. Germline-derived CDR1 and CDR2 are MNHEY and SVGAGI.

The V call is TRBV5-5, the J call TRBJ1-5; weak D call: TRBD1 (5 bases). Looked up from germline, CDR1 is SGHKS and CDR2 is YYEKEE (reference sequence). This CDR3 has 14 residues. V lost 0 bases and J 4 bases, leaving 8 bases between the germline ends. Here the CDR3 DNA reads TGTGCCAGCAGCTTGGACAGGAGAAATCAGCCCCAGCATTTT. Translation gives CASSLDRRNQPQHF.

The chain links TRBV9 to TRBJ2-2, with 7 bases identical to TRBD2. The CDR3 spans 15 residues. Germline CDR1 reads SGDLS; CDR2 reads YYNGEE. V shed 2 bases, J shed 4 bases, and the junction held 5 bases outside the gene matches. The CDR3 is CASSVGEGSTGELFF. In DNA form, the CDR3 reads TGTGCCAGCAGCGTGGGGGAGGGGAGCACCGGGGAGCTGTTTTTT.

J is TRBJ2-1 and V is TRBV11-2; TRBD2 might be the D (6 bases). Trimming stripped 5 bases from V and 5 bases from J, with 19 bases between. This CDR3 has 16 residues. Germline V gene sequence: CDR1 SGHAT, CDR2 FQNNGV. DNA of the CDR3: TGTGCCAGCAGCGCCCGGACGGGGGAGCCAAACAATGAGCAGTTCTTC. This translates into CASSARTGEPNNEQFF.